The 32 T cell receptor beta chains presented below share a single source sample, sequenced in a study of T cells in localized non-small cell lung cancer. The protocol was immunoSEQ multiplex PCR, while the TCRdb copy is restricted to in-frame clones and leaves out a portion. Of 70,000 to 95,000 clones listed, more than 75% are singletons. The specimen comprised PBMCs, sampled before any cancer treatment. The source of these receptors is a woman aged 35 to 69 with stage II squamous cell lung carcinoma.

This sequence joins TRBV6-6 and TRBJ1-2; no reliable D call. V was trimmed by 6 bases and J by 2 bases, leaving 4 bases between them. Germline lookup yields CDR1 MNHNY and CDR2 SVGAGI (reference sequence). This CDR3 is built from 11 residues. DNA of the CDR3: TGTGCCAGCAGGGAGAACTATGGCTACACCTTC. Translated: CASRENYGYTF.

This clone was observed a few times. The chain is built from TRBV27 and TRBJ1-1; D unresolved. The CDR3 consists of 14 residues. V lost 4 bases and J 1 base, leaving 10 bases between the germline ends. Germline loops: CDR1 MNHEY, CDR2 SMNVEV (reference sequence). CDR3 protein: CASSWSRQNTEAFF. DNA of the CDR3: TGTGCCAGCAGTTGGAGCAGGCAGAACACTGAAGCTTTCTTT.

This clone was counted once. The J gene is TRBJ2-7, the V gene TRBV11-2; 7 bases align to TRBD1. Per the germline V gene, CDR1 is SGHAT and CDR2 is FQNNGV. The CDR3 covers 16 residues. V gave up 3 bases and J gave up 2 bases; unmatched junction bases: 10. For the CDR3, the DNA is TGTGCCAGCAGCTTTACTCCGAGACAGGGCACCTACGAGCAGTACTTC. As protein: CASSFTPRQGTYEQYF.

The chain is built from TRBV27 and TRBJ2-5, with D perhaps TRBD2 (5 bases). CDR1 and CDR2 (germline): MNHEY, SMNVEV (reference sequence). Trimming removed 5 bases from V and 5 bases from J, with 12 bases in between. This CDR3 spans 13 amino acids. In DNA, the CDR3 is TGTGCCAGCAGTCCCCGGCCGGGGGAGACCCAGTACTTC. Protein: CASSPRPGETQYF.

The chain carries TRBV7-9 and TRBJ1-6; 7 nucleotides align to TRBD1. The CDR3 sequence is 14 residues long. V gave up 8 bases and J gave up 7 bases; unmatched junction bases: 8. Germline V gene lookup returns CDR1 SEHNR and CDR2 FQNEAQ (reference sequence). The CDR3 bases are TGTGCCAGCGGGAGACAGGGTGACAATTCACCCCTCCACTTT. Protein product: CASGRQGDNSPLHF.

J is TRBJ2-7 and V is TRBV27; D unresolved. The length of the CDR3 is 13 residues. Germline CDR1 reads MNHEY; CDR2 reads SMNVEV (reference sequence). Trimming took off 6 bases at V and 0 bases at J, with 9 bases between the two ends. The CDR3 coding sequence is TGTGCCAGCAGCGCTACCAGCTCCTACGAGCAGTACTTC. It is translated as CASSATSSYEQYF.

CDR3 nucleotide sequence: TGTGCCACCAGCAGAGAAGGGGGAGTAAAAAACATTCAGTACTTC. This gives the protein CATSREGGVKNIQYF. This sequence joins TRBV15 and TRBJ2-4, with D perhaps TRBD1 (6 bases). Germline-derived CDR1 and CDR2 are LNHNV and YYDKDF (reference sequence). The CDR3 has 15 amino acids. V shed 0 bases and J shed 4 bases, with 10 bases lying between them.

This sequence joins TRBV5-1 and TRBJ2-1; 9 nucleotides match TRBD2. After removal of 4 bases from V and 2 bases from J, the junction contained 10 bases not matched to a gene. The V gene's germline CDR1 is SGHRS and CDR2 YFSETQ. The CDR3 extends over 17 amino acids. CDR3 loop: CASSPGLAIRPYNEQFF. CDR3 bases: TGCGCCAGCAGCCCAGGACTAGCGATACGGCCCTACAATGAGCAGTTCTTC.

V gene TRBV6-4 combines with J gene TRBJ1-1, with 10 nucleotides matching TRBD1. The CDR3 loop spans 13 amino acids. Looked up from germline, CDR1 is MRHNA and CDR2 is SNTAGT. The trim removed 5 bases at V and 6 bases at J, leaving 3 bases unmatched. CDR3 loop: CASSLTGGAEAFF. The CDR3 DNA follows: TGTGCCAGCAGTTTGACAGGGGGCGCTGAAGCTTTCTTT.

V is TRBV6-5 and J is TRBJ2-1; D is undetermined. This CDR3 has 13 amino acids. The germline V and J ends were trimmed by 6 bases and 9 bases, with 15 bases remaining between them. From germline, CDR1 is MNHEY and CDR2 SVGAGI. CDR3 region: CASRGRIAFEQFF. CDR3 DNA sequence: TGTGCCAGCAGGGGCAGGATAGCTTTTGAGCAGTTCTTC.

The chain employs TRBV28 and TRBJ2-4; D is perhaps TRBD1 or TRBD2 (5 bases each). Trimming took 5 bases from V and 9 from J, leaving 17 bases between them. Germline loops: CDR1 MDHEN, CDR2 SYDVKM. The CDR3 consists of 14 residues. CDR3 sequence reads: CASSLGGSGGIQYF. In nucleotides, the CDR3 is TGTGCCAGCAGTCTTGGGGGTTCGGGTGGCATTCAGTACTTC.

This rearrangement joins TRBV27 to TRBJ2-7; D may be TRBD1 or TRBD2 (6 bases each). CDR3 size: 15 residues. V gave up 5 bases and J gave up 5 bases, with 19 bases separating them. Germline lookup yields CDR1 MNHEY and CDR2 SMNVEV (reference sequence). CDR3 DNA: TGTGCCAGCAGTCCCCGGGGGATTCCAGGGGACGAGCAGTACTTC. Its translation is CASSPRGIPGDEQYF.

In the case of this clone: The sample carries other DNA sequences with the same CDR3. The genes are TRBV20-1 and TRBJ1-2; D call uncertain. The V end was cut by 0 bases, the J end by 8 bases, with 7 bases between. The CDR3 length is 11 residues. The germline V gene has CDR1 DFQATT and CDR2 SNEGSKA (reference sequence). CDR3 sequence reads: CSARDSRGYTF. The CDR3 DNA reads TGCAGTGCTAGAGATTCACGGGGCTACACCTTC.

The chain combines TRBV6-4 with TRBJ1-2; 7 bases are a match to TRBD1. Germline loops: CDR1 MRHNA, CDR2 SNTAGT. This CDR3 comprises 15 residues. J was trimmed by 4 bases and V by 6 bases; bases with no gene match: 11. CDR3 DNA sequence: TGTGCCAGCAGGGCGGGACAGCCTATGTTCTATGGCTACACCTTC. Translating it yields CASRAGQPMFYGYTF.

This chain connects TRBV28 to TRBJ1-2; no clear D gene. Germline loops: CDR1 MDHEN, CDR2 SYDVKM. The germline V and J ends were trimmed by 4 bases and 4 bases, with 7 bases remaining between them. The CDR3 is made up of 12 amino acids. DNA of the CDR3: TGTGCCAGCAGTTCTCCCATCTATGGCTACACCTTC. It yields the protein CASSSPIYGYTF.

The chain joins TRBV29-1 to TRBJ2-4; TRBD1 might be the D (6 bases). This CDR3 region has 14 residues. The V gene lost 4 bases and the J gene lost 4 bases, with 14 bases spanning the gap. Germline V gene data show CDR1 as SQVTM and CDR2 as ANQGSEA. The CDR3 DNA sequence: TGCAGCGTTGTGGATAGGGACACAAAAAACATTCAGTACTTC. Protein sequence: CSVVDRDTKNIQYF.

The J gene is TRBJ2-1, the V gene TRBV6-1; D is possibly TRBD2 (6 bases). The CDR3 sequence is 13 residues long. Germline CDR1 reads MNHNS; CDR2 reads SASEGT. CDR3 in DNA: TGTGCAAGCCGGGCGGGGAGCTACAATGAGCAGTTCTTC. Amino acid sequence: CASRAGSYNEQFF.

The V and J genes are TRBV10-2 and TRBJ1-1; weak D call: TRBD1 (6 bases). The germline V gene encodes CDR1 WSHSY and CDR2 SAAADI. V was cut by 6 bases and J by 1 base, with 9 bases left in between. The CDR3 totals 13 residues. The CDR3 region has the DNA TGCGCCAGCAGCGGGACAACGAACACTGAAGCTTTCTTT. This encodes CASSGTTNTEAFF.

The DNA for the CDR3 is TGCGCCAGCAGCTCCACGGGGGCCCTAGCCTACGAGCAGTACTTC. Translation: CASSSTGALAYEQYF. V and J are TRBV5-1 and TRBJ2-7, with D perhaps matching TRBD1 or TRBD2 (6 bases each). V lost 3 bases, J lost 2 bases, and 15 bases lay in between. This CDR3 region has 15 residues. Looked up from germline, CDR1 is SGHRS and CDR2 is YFSETQ.

The rearrangement joins TRBV28 to TRBJ1-4; 7 nucleotides agree with TRBD1. CDR3 size: 14 residues. Unmatched junction bases numbered 9, after V lost 6 bases and J lost 8 bases. CDR1 is MDHEN and CDR2 is SYDVKM in the germline V gene. Written as DNA, the CDR3 is TGTGCCAGCAGCCCGACAGGGACTCTGGAAAAACTGTTTTTT. The encoded protein is CASSPTGTLEKLFF.

The chain joins TRBV29-1 to TRBJ1-2; D ambiguous. V shed 7 bases and J shed 4 bases, with 13 bases lying between them. This CDR3 contains 12 residues. The germline V gene has CDR1 SQVTM and CDR2 ANQGSEA. The CDR3 bases are TGCAGCGACTCAACAGCGATCTATGGCTACACCTTC. Amino acid sequence: CSDSTAIYGYTF.

J is TRBJ2-6 and V is TRBV15, with D maybe TRBD2 (5 bases). The V gene's germline CDR1 is LNHNV and CDR2 YYDKDF (reference sequence). The CDR3 is 16 residues long. The V gene lost 1 base and the J gene lost 2 bases, with 9 bases spanning the gap. The DNA of the CDR3 is TGTGCCACCAGCAGAGTAGGAGGAACTGGGGCCAACGTCCTGACTTTC. Protein: CATSRVGGTGANVLTF.

Written as DNA, the CDR3 is TGTGCCAGCAGCTCCGAGAGGGCAGAGACCCAGTACTTC. Its translation: CASSSERAETQYF. The genes are TRBV11-2 and TRBJ2-5; D may be TRBD2 (5 bases). The CDR3 runs to 13 residues. V was pared by 4 bases and J by 4 bases, with 10 bases between. CDR1 and CDR2 (germline): SGHAT, FQNNGV. Full variable domain (rest looked up from reference TRBV11-2 and TRBJ2-5): EAGVAQSPRYKIIEKRQSVAFWCNPISGHATLYWYQQILGQGPKLLIQFQNNGVVDDSQLPKDRFSAERLKGVDSTLKIQPAKLEDSAVYLCASSSERAETQYFGPGTRLLVL.

V is TRBV5-4 and J is TRBJ1-1; the D gene is possibly TRBD1 (5 bases). CDR1 SGHNT and CDR2 YYREEE come from the germline V gene (reference sequence). This CDR3 has 14 amino acids. V was clipped by 4 bases and J by 1 base, with 11 bases between them. CDR3 nucleotides: TGTGCCAGCAGCCCCCCGGGGCCGAACACTGAAGCTTTCTTT. The encoded protein is CASSPPGPNTEAFF. Variable domain in full (rest from reference TRBV5-4 and TRBJ1-1): ETGVTQSPTHLIKTRGQQVTLRCSSQSGHNTVSWYQQALGQGPQFIFQYYREEENGRGNFPPRFSGLQFPNYSSELNVNALELDDSALYLCASSPPGPNTEAFFGQGTRLTVV.

V gene TRBV27 combines with J gene TRBJ1-6; D unresolved. The germline gives CDR1 MNHEY, CDR2 SMNVEV (reference sequence). This CDR3 is built from 17 residues. V lost 4 bases, J lost 4 bases, and 17 bases lay in between. CDR3 nucleotide sequence: TGTGCCAGCAGTTCCATGGGTGGCAGCCAATATAATTCACCCCTCCACTTT. Translating gives CASSSMGGSQYNSPLHF.

The J gene is TRBJ2-3, the V gene TRBV19, with D possibly called TRBD1 or TRBD2 (5 bases each). Germline CDR1 reads LNHDA; CDR2 reads SQIVND (reference sequence). The CDR3 consists of 13 residues. The germline V and J ends were trimmed by 1 base and 4 bases, with 6 bases remaining between them. CDR3 sequence: CASSIVGADTQYF. DNA for the CDR3: TGTGCCAGTAGTATAGTGGGGGCAGATACGCAGTATTTT.

J is TRBJ2-2 and V is TRBV29-1; a possible D gene is TRBD1 (5 bases). Germline assignment: CDR1 SQVTM and CDR2 ANQGSEA. Trimming removed 7 bases from V and 6 bases from J, with 9 bases in between. The CDR3 runs to 11 residues. The CDR3 loop is CSASGPGELFF. The CDR3 nucleotides read TGCAGCGCCTCAGGGCCCGGGGAGCTGTTTTTT.

The V gene is TRBV5-6, the J gene TRBJ2-7; D may be TRBD2 (6 bases). Trimming cost V 3 bases and J 6 bases, with 13 bases left between them. The CDR3 totals 13 residues. The germline V gene encodes CDR1 SGHDT and CDR2 YYEEEE. CDR3 bases: TGTGCCAGCAGCTCGGGGGTTAGGGCCGAGCAGTACTTC. It codes for CASSSGVRAEQYF.

The V call is TRBV19, the J call TRBJ2-2; D possibly matches TRBD1 or TRBD2 (5 bases each). CDR1 LNHDA and CDR2 SQIVND come from the germline V gene (reference sequence). Trimming removed 8 bases from V and 1 base from J, with 11 bases in between. This CDR3 is 14 amino acids long. CDR3 sequence reads: CASVQGVNTGELFF. The CDR3 DNA follows: TGTGCCAGTGTGCAGGGAGTGAACACCGGGGAGCTGTTTTTT.

As DNA, the CDR3 is TGTGCCAGCAGCTTAGATGTGGGGAAGCAGCCCCAGCATTTT. This sequence encodes CASSLDVGKQPQHF. The V call is TRBV7-8, the J call TRBJ1-5; no clear D gene. The V and J ends lost 1 base and 7 bases respectively, with 11 bases between them. Germline V gene lookup returns CDR1 SGHVS and CDR2 FQNEAQ. The CDR3 is 14 residues long.

V gene TRBV5-1 combines with J gene TRBJ1-2, with D perhaps TRBD1 (5 bases). The V and J ends lost 4 bases and 5 bases respectively, with 18 bases between them. CDR3 length equals 15 residues. Germline assignment: CDR1 SGHRS and CDR2 YFSETQ. The CDR3 reads CASSGGNHSFYGYTF. In DNA form, the CDR3 reads TGCGCCAGCAGCGGGGGGAATCATTCTTTTTATGGCTACACCTTC.

V usage is TRBV6-6 and J usage is TRBJ2-4, with unresolved D. V lost 6 bases to trimming and J lost 6 bases, with 12 bases between them. The CDR3 contains 13 residues. Per the germline V gene, CDR1 is MNHNY and CDR2 is SVGAGI (reference sequence). The CDR3 here is CASSRVRANIQYF. The CDR3 nucleotides are TGTGCCAGCAGCCGTGTTAGGGCAAACATTCAGTACTTC.